The rows below give T cell receptor beta chains drawn from one sample of a study of tumour-infiltrating T cells in Burkitt lymphoma. Using immunoSEQ multiplex PCR, the repertoire was profiled, and TCRdb retains in-frame clones only, with some absent. The sample gives 14,000 or so clones, roughly 74% of which show up once; approximately 7.7% is in the top ten. Specimen: tumor tissue. Receptors originate from a human donor with diffuse large B-cell lymphoma. Both conserved end residues are part of each CDR3. Fields, in order: J gene, clone size, V gene, D gene, CDR3 length, CDR3 DNA, CDR3 protein. A D gene is named only where the DNA matches it firmly. Part of the rows lack a size; the others show once, few, many or a class for expanded clones.

j_call: TRBJ2-1
clone_size: -
v_call: TRBV5-1
d_call: TRBD2
cdr3_length: 15
cdr3_nt: TGCGCCAGCAGCTTGGGACTAGCGGGAAGGGTTGAGCAGTTCTTC
cdr3_aa: CASSLGLAGRVEQFF

j_call: TRBJ2-3
clone_size: -
v_call: TRBV6-6
d_call: -
cdr3_length: 15
cdr3_nt: TGTGCCAGCAGTTACGGGGGGCTTAACACAGATACGCAGTATTTT
cdr3_aa: CASSYGGLNTDTQYF

j_call: TRBJ2-7
clone_size: few
v_call: TRBV28
d_call: -
cdr3_length: 15
cdr3_nt: TGTGCCAGCAGTTTATTCCCAGGGGAGCCCTACGAGCAGTACTTC
cdr3_aa: CASSLFPGEPYEQYF

j_call: TRBJ1-5
clone_size: -
v_call: TRBV7-9
d_call: TRBD1
cdr3_length: 16
cdr3_nt: TGTGCCAGCAGCTCGGGACAGGGGGTGAGCAATCAGCCCCAGCATTTT
cdr3_aa: CASSSGQGVSNQPQHF

j_call: TRBJ1-1
clone_size: -
v_call: TRBV28
d_call: TRBD1
cdr3_length: 16
cdr3_nt: TGTGCCAGCAGTACGGAAAGGGACAGGGCGAACACTGAAGCTTTCTTT
cdr3_aa: CASSTERDRANTEAFF

j_call: TRBJ1-4
clone_size: -
v_call: TRBV5-4
d_call: -
cdr3_length: 13
cdr3_nt: TGTGCCAGCAGCTTGCAGGGTGGACTGGATCTGTTTTTT
cdr3_aa: CASSLQGGLDLFF

j_call: TRBJ2-1
clone_size: -
v_call: TRBV28
d_call: TRBD2
cdr3_length: 17
cdr3_nt: TGTGCCAGCAGTCCTCTCCCCGGGACTAGCGGATACAATGAGCAGTTCTTC
cdr3_aa: CASSPLPGTSGYNEQFF

j_call: TRBJ1-2
clone_size: -
v_call: TRBV30
d_call: -
cdr3_length: 13
cdr3_nt: TGTGCCTGGAGGGAGGGATCGATCTATGGCTACACCTTC
cdr3_aa: CAWREGSIYGYTF

j_call: TRBJ2-2
clone_size: -
v_call: TRBV2
d_call: TRBD1
cdr3_length: 15
cdr3_nt: TGTGCCACTGCGACAGGGTCAGCGAACACCGGGGAGCTGTTTTTT
cdr3_aa: CATATGSANTGELFF

j_call: TRBJ1-2
clone_size: -
v_call: TRBV6-1
d_call: TRBD1
cdr3_length: 14
cdr3_nt: TGTGCCAGCAGTCGGACAGGGGGAAACTATGGCTACACCTTC
cdr3_aa: CASSRTGGNYGYTF

j_call: TRBJ2-7
clone_size: -
v_call: TRBV7-9
d_call: -
cdr3_length: 16
cdr3_nt: TGTGCCAGCAGCCCGGGGTGGGACGGCAGATCCTACGAGCAGTACTTC
cdr3_aa: CASSPGWDGRSYEQYF

j_call: TRBJ1-5
clone_size: once
v_call: TRBV19
d_call: -
cdr3_length: 13
cdr3_nt: TGTGCCAGTACGGCGCTCCCGGGACAGCCCCAGCATTTT
cdr3_aa: CASTALPGQPQHF

j_call: TRBJ2-7
clone_size: -
v_call: TRBV5-6
d_call: -
cdr3_length: 11
cdr3_nt: TGTGCCAGCAGCTTAGACTACGAGCAGTACTTC
cdr3_aa: CASSLDYEQYF

j_call: TRBJ2-2
clone_size: -
v_call: TRBV7-9
d_call: TRBD2
cdr3_length: 15
cdr3_nt: TGTGCCAGCGGGGGGGAGGGCCTGAACACCGGGGAGCTGTTTTTT
cdr3_aa: CASGGEGLNTGELFF

j_call: TRBJ1-1
clone_size: few
v_call: TRBV19
d_call: -
cdr3_length: 12
cdr3_nt: TGTGCCAGTAGTTGGGCGATCACTGAAGCTTTCTTT
cdr3_aa: CASSWAITEAFF

j_call: TRBJ2-7
clone_size: once
v_call: TRBV28
d_call: -
cdr3_length: 14
cdr3_nt: TGTGCCAGCAGTTTACCCTTCAACAGGTACGAGCAGTACTTC
cdr3_aa: CASSLPFNRYEQYF

j_call: TRBJ2-7
clone_size: -
v_call: TRBV30
d_call: -
cdr3_length: 10
cdr3_nt: TGTGCCTGGGGCAGCTACGAGCAGTACTTC
cdr3_aa: CAWGSYEQYF

j_call: TRBJ1-3
clone_size: -
v_call: TRBV11-2
d_call: -
cdr3_length: 15
cdr3_nt: TGTGCCAGCAGCTTAGAGGTATCCTCTGGAAACACCATATATTTT
cdr3_aa: CASSLEVSSGNTIYF